This TCR beta chain is drawn from a study of tumor-infiltrating lymphocytes in primary liver carcinoma. Whole-study context: Patients included men and women of 30 to 69 years.

Ten or more counts support this clonotype. What it binds is not known. The V segment lost 1 base and the J segment 4 bases; nucleotides outside the gene matches: 6. CDR3 length equals 15 residues. CDR1 and CDR2 (germline): SGHAT, FQNNGV. Germline DNA was extracted too, while blood RNA derived from unsorted whole blood. Study outcomes and limitations: Among the pair types, tumor region pairs showed more overlap than tumor-adjacent and tumor-blood pairs. The study found a significantly higher top-250-clone fraction in tumors than in blood (p = 0.039).

The investigators made TCR beta cDNA from roughly 460 ng total RNA, using a constant-region primer. It was through three nested multiplex PCR rounds of slightly modified ARM-PCR that TCR beta libraries arose. TRBV1-TRBV30 forward primers paired with a C-beta reverse primer were used in the first two PCR rounds, which ran roughly 9 cycles each. In TCRdb, the multiplex PCR reads were re-called with MiXCR into one record per CDR3 protein. Here the sample spans about 180,000 distinct CDR3 sequences, approximately 60% being singletons. Sequenced material: peripheral blood. The V gene is TRBV11-2, the J gene TRBJ2-7, with 8 nucleotides matching TRBD1. The clonotype originates from a man aged 35-49 years with primary liver carcinoma and hepatitis B virus infection. CDR3 coding DNA: TGTGCCAGCAGCTTAGGTCCCCAGGGGGCGTACGAGCAGTACTTC. Its translation is CASSLGPQGAYEQYF.